Included here is one T cell receptor beta chain sequence, with context. Its specificity is unknown. Clones were sequenced by immunoSEQ multiplex PCR, and TCRdb holds only the in-frame ones, with some missing. The table includes some 120,000 clones, 90% to 95% detected once. This sample was taken from a study of T cell responses to AZD1222 COVID-19 vaccine. About the research overall: Second doses at about 4 or about 12 weeks were pooled.

Study-level points and caveats: Breadth and depth of Spike-specific TCRs rose after two AZD1222 doses. Baseline seropositives among AZD1222 recipients totaled only 5 to 7.

The V gene lost 1 base and the J gene lost 0 bases, with 9 bases spanning the gap. Germline lookup yields CDR1 SQVTM and CDR2 ANQGSEA. The CDR3 covers 15 residues. The chain employs TRBV29-1 and TRBJ2-2; D remains unclear. The receptor was derived from an adult in good health. The material was peripheral blood, obtained on day 0 of AZD1222 vaccination. The CDR3 DNA sequence: TGCAGCGTTGAAGCAACGCGTGCGAACACCGGGGAGCTGTTTTTT. Translating gives CSVEATRANTGELFF.